The clone carrying this TCR beta chain was seen a handful of times. Its matching antigen is unknown. This record comes from a study of CD8+ T cells in alopecia areata. As for the study in general: Those treated were given oral tofacitinib at 5 to 10 mg twice daily.

In each case, RNA was isolated and then reverse transcribed into cDNA as the sequencing template. The protocol was immunoSEQ multiplex PCR, while the TCRdb copy is restricted to in-frame clones and leaves out a portion. The data contain fewer than 250,000 clones, approximately 38% of them singletons. Study-wide results and caveats: Any link of baseline CD8+ expansion to response, resting on one nonresponder, remains uncertain. Scalp sample data also include resident alphabeta T cells from normal skin. Higher clonality was seen in lesional scalp than in normal scalp, especially in alopecia totalis/universalis.

This sample's treatment: oral pan-JAK inhibitor, 5-10 mg twice daily. The source is a human donor with alopecia areata. This sample comprised CD4+ T cells sorted from blood, obtained at approximately week 30, from a patient treated with tofacitinib.

CDR3 protein: CASSLVRRGNEQFF. For the CDR3, the DNA is TGTGCCAGCAGCCTAGTGCGCAGGGGGAATGAGCAGTTCTTC. This sequence joins TRBV5-4 and TRBJ2-1; 7 bases match TRBD1. The ends lost 4 bases at V and 7 bases at J; junction bases unmatched: 8. The CDR3 is made up of 14 amino acids. CDR1 and CDR2 from the germline V gene are SGHNT and YYREEE (reference sequence).